Listed below are T cell receptor beta chains from one sample, sequenced in a study of radiation and T cells in renal cell carcinoma. The protocol was immunoSEQ multiplex PCR, while the TCRdb copy is restricted to in-frame clones and leaves out a portion. The table has 7,500 to 10,000 clones, about two thirds seen once; the top ten hold more than 12%. The source was tumor tissue, collected from a patient whose treatment was nephrectomy without radiotherapy. All receptors come from a man aged 55 to 69 with renal cell carcinoma. The CDR3 runs from the conserved cysteine through the conserved F or W. Each record gives: D gene, J gene, clone size, V gene, CDR3 protein, CDR3 DNA. A D gene is named only where the DNA matches it firmly. Size values are once, few and many counts, or a class for expanded clones, and some rows have none.

D: .
J: TRBJ1-5
size: .
V: TRBV18
CDR3: CASSSGQSNQPQHF
DNA: TGTGCCAGCTCATCTGGACAGAGCAATCAGCCCCAGCATTTT

D: .
J: TRBJ1-1
size: .
V: TRBV14
CDR3: CASSARGGGTTAFF
DNA: TGTGCCAGCAGCGCAAGAGGGGGGGGAACGACGGCTTTCTTT

D: .
J: TRBJ1-2
size: .
V: TRBV2
CDR3: CASRGQTANYGYTF
DNA: TGTGCCAGCAGGGGGCAGACAGCTAACTATGGCTACACCTTC

D: TRBD2
J: TRBJ2-5
size: .
V: TRBV5-3
CDR3: CARSLSGLAGGTQYF
DNA: TGTGCCAGAAGCTTGTCCGGACTAGCGGGAGGGACCCAGTACTTC

D: .
J: TRBJ2-7
size: .
V: TRBV5-8
CDR3: CASSLDQGSYEQYF
DNA: TGTGCCAGCAGCTTGGATCAGGGATCCTACGAGCAGTACTTC

D: TRBD1
J: TRBJ2-1
size: .
V: TRBV28
CDR3: CASSLDRDNEQFF
DNA: TGTGCCAGCAGTTTGGACAGGGACAATGAGCAGTTCTTC

D: .
J: TRBJ2-1
size: large
V: TRBV7-8
CDR3: CASSLLAIEQFF
DNA: TGTGCCAGCAGCTTACTAGCGATTGAGCAGTTCTTC

D: .
J: TRBJ2-1
size: .
V: TRBV27
CDR3: CASSSFSGHSYNEQFF
DNA: TGTGCCAGCAGTAGTTTTTCGGGACACTCCTACAATGAGCAGTTCTTC

D: .
J: TRBJ2-1
size: few
V: TRBV5-4
CDR3: CASRKAAADEQFF
DNA: TGTGCCAGCAGAAAAGCCGCCGCGGATGAGCAGTTCTTC

D: .
J: TRBJ1-1
size: few
V: TRBV18
CDR3: CATTPLNTEAFF
DNA: TGTGCCACCACCCCCCTTAACACTGAAGCTTTCTTT

D: .
J: TRBJ2-2
size: .
V: TRBV19
CDR3: CASSITGKGNTGELFF
DNA: TGTGCCAGTAGTATTACAGGGAAAGGGAACACCGGGGAGCTGTTTTTT

D: .
J: TRBJ2-2
size: .
V: TRBV10-3
CDR3: CASNRDFPTGELFF
DNA: TGTGCCAGCAACCGGGACTTTCCCACCGGGGAGCTGTTTTTT

D: TRBD2
J: TRBJ2-3
size: .
V: TRBV6-1
CDR3: CASSELSGGATDTQYF
DNA: TGTGCCAGCAGTGAATTGAGCGGGGGGGCCACAGATACGCAGTATTTT

D: TRBD2
J: TRBJ2-7
size: .
V: TRBV28
CDR3: CASSLEGGGIYEQYF
DNA: TGTGCCAGCAGTTTGGAGGGCGGGGGGATCTACGAGCAGTACTTC

D: .
J: TRBJ1-1
size: .
V: TRBV5-4
CDR3: CASSLGGGQNTEAFF
DNA: TGTGCCAGCAGCTTGGGGGGCGGACAGAACACTGAAGCTTTCTTT

D: .
J: TRBJ1-5
size: .
V: TRBV19
CDR3: CASSIEYSNQPQHF
DNA: TGTGCCAGTAGTATAGAGTACTCCAATCAGCCCCAGCATTTT

D: TRBD1
J: TRBJ1-1
size: .
V: TRBV6-6
CDR3: CASSNTGVMNTEAFF
DNA: TGTGCCAGCAGTAATACAGGGGTCATGAACACTGAAGCTTTCTTT

D: .
J: TRBJ2-7
size: few
V: TRBV19
CDR3: CASSSGGGSSSYEQYF
DNA: TGTGCCAGTAGTTCCGGAGGGGGTAGTAGCTCCTACGAGCAGTACTTC

D: TRBD2
J: TRBJ2-1
size: few
V: TRBV2
CDR3: CASSQAGGGYNEQFF
DNA: TGTGCCAGCAGTCAAGCGGGAGGGGGGTACAATGAGCAGTTCTTC

D: .
J: TRBJ2-5
size: few
V: TRBV10-1
CDR3: CASSNGGATQETQYF
DNA: TGCGCCAGCAGTAATGGCGGAGCCACCCAAGAGACCCAGTACTTC

D: TRBD1
J: TRBJ2-7
size: .
V: TRBV28
CDR3: CASSLVDRGHEQYF
DNA: TGTGCCAGCAGTTTAGTGGACAGGGGCCACGAGCAGTACTTC

D: .
J: TRBJ2-7
size: .
V: TRBV27
CDR3: CASSLSSGAEQYF
DNA: TGTGCCAGCAGTTTATCGTCAGGGGCCGAGCAGTACTTC

D: .
J: TRBJ2-5
size: .
V: TRBV7-2
CDR3: CASSSRLGETQYF
DNA: TGTGCCAGCAGCTCCCGACTAGGGGAGACCCAGTACTTC

D: TRBD2
J: TRBJ2-1
size: .
V: TRBV10-3
CDR3: CALPSEREFHNEQFF
DNA: TGTGCCCTCCCTTCGGAGCGGGAGTTTCATAATGAGCAGTTCTTC

D: .
J: TRBJ2-1
size: .
V: TRBV4-2
CDR3: CASSEGLTGNGHEQFF
DNA: TGTGCCAGCAGCGAGGGCCTAACGGGGAATGGACATGAGCAGTTCTTC

D: TRBD1
J: TRBJ1-2
size: .
V: TRBV5-1
CDR3: CASTDGGGGYTF
DNA: TGCGCCAGCACCGATGGAGGGGGCGGCTACACCTTC

D: .
J: TRBJ1-6
size: .
V: TRBV18
CDR3: CASSVRRGTDNSPLHF
DNA: TGTGCCAGCTCAGTTCGCAGGGGAACCGATAATTCACCCCTCCACTTT

D: TRBD1
J: TRBJ2-7
size: .
V: TRBV27
CDR3: CASGRQGSYEQYF
DNA: TGTGCCAGCGGGCGACAGGGTTCCTACGAGCAGTACTTC

D: TRBD2
J: TRBJ2-2
size: few
V: TRBV19
CDR3: CASVTSGGFPGELFF
DNA: TGTGCCAGTGTGACTAGCGGGGGATTTCCCGGGGAGCTGTTTTTT

D: .
J: TRBJ2-1
size: .
V: TRBV7-6
CDR3: CASSLAANEQFF
DNA: TGTGCCAGCAGCTTAGCCGCAAATGAGCAGTTCTTC

D: TRBD1
J: TRBJ2-2
size: few
V: TRBV4-3
CDR3: CASSRKQGSTGELFF
DNA: TGCGCCAGCAGCCGAAAACAGGGGAGCACCGGGGAGCTGTTTTTT

D: TRBD1
J: TRBJ1-6
size: .
V: TRBV27
CDR3: CASSPGTGSSPLHF
DNA: TGTGCCAGCAGTCCTGGGACAGGGAGTTCACCCCTCCACTTT

D: TRBD1
J: TRBJ1-5
size: once
V: TRBV2
CDR3: CASDPGQGFRQPQHF
DNA: TGTGCCAGCGACCCGGGACAGGGATTCCGTCAGCCCCAGCATTTT

D: .
J: TRBJ2-2
size: .
V: TRBV7-2
CDR3: CASSLVLVYGELFF
DNA: TGTGCCAGCAGCTTAGTGCTTGTGTACGGGGAGCTGTTTTTT

D: .
J: TRBJ2-4
size: .
V: TRBV5-1
CDR3: CASSSGGGQGQNIQYF
DNA: TGCGCCAGCAGCTCGGGGGGAGGACAGGGCCAAAACATTCAGTACTTC